The 27 T cell receptor beta chains below were found in one sample sequenced in a study of spatial heterogeneity in lung cancer (dated by TCRdb to the late 2010s). In light of the paper, this sample's time point label describes: blood at routine non-recurrence follow-up after resection. Without any cell sorting, TCR sequencing was performed on whole RNA extracted either from tumor and nontumor lung tissue or from cryopreserved PBMC samples. Library preparation was by 5' RACE. The sequencing machine was a NextSeq 500. Clones were called with MiXCR by TCRdb after fastp trimmed the public reads at Q25, and only in-frame beta chains were retained. Merged by CDR3 protein, the rows form single entries marked with the most common genes and DNA. The sample table holds tens of thousands of distinct CDR3 sequences, of which less than 9.5% were seen once. Of the sample, around 35% is held by the ten largest clones.

The sample in question was PBMCs, obtained at follow-up. All receptors derive from a female donor with early-stage non-small cell lung cancer.

V and J are TRBV5-1 and TRBJ2-7; D perhaps matches TRBD2 (7 bases). Germline values: CDR1 SGHRS, CDR2 YFSETQ. Between the trimmed V and J ends, which lost 1 base and 1 base, there was a span of 24 bases. This CDR3 has 19 residues. CDR3 DNA: TGCGCCAGCAGCTTGTCGACCCTGGGGGGGCCGGGGATTTCCTACGAGCAGTACTTC. Amino acids: CASSLSTLGGPGISYEQYF.

Of note for this clonotype: Because it lacks the conserved phenylalanine or tryptophan at the end, this CDR3 is likely a read error. The chain joins TRBV3-1 to TRBJ2-3; no reliable D call. The V gene lost 5 bases and the J gene lost 8 bases, with 11 bases spanning the gap. The germline gives CDR1 LGHDT, CDR2 YNNKEL (reference sequence). CDR3 length: 12 residues. This CDR3 reads CASSFSSFTQYL. CDR3 DNA sequence: TGTGCCAGCAGCTTCAGCTCGTTTACGCAGTATCTT.

This clonotype showed up just a few times. The chain combines TRBV19 with TRBJ2-1; 9 nucleotides agree with TRBD2. Germline CDR1 LNHDA, CDR2 SQIVND (reference sequence). The V and J ends lost 5 bases and 7 bases, in that order; junction bases with no gene match: 6. CDR3 length: 14 residues. The CDR3 region is CASSGAGGRNEQFF. CDR3 coding DNA: TGTGCCAGTAGTGGTGCGGGGGGGCGAAATGAGCAGTTCTTC.

This clonotype was observed many times. The chain combines TRBV2 with TRBJ2-3; D possibly corresponds to TRBD2 (6 bases). V lost 8 bases to trimming and J lost 0 bases, with 12 bases between them. This CDR3 has 14 residues. CDR1 SNHLY and CDR2 FYNNEI come from the germline V gene. This CDR3 is CASQTRFSTDTQYF. CDR3 bases: TGTGCCAGCCAGACTAGGTTTAGCACAGATACGCAGTATTTT. Using reference TRBV2 and TRBJ2-3 for the parts outside the CDR3, the full variable domain is EPEVTQTPSHQVTQMGQEVILRCVPISNHLYFYWYRQILGQKVEFLVSFYNNEISEKSEIFDDQFSVERPDGSNFTLKIRSTKLEDSAMYFCASQTRFSTDTQYFGPGTRLTVL.

This clonotype was seen ten or more times. The chain has TRBV7-9 and TRBJ1-1, with unresolved D. The CDR3 loop spans 15 amino acids. Germline CDR1 and CDR2: SEHNR and FQNEAQ (reference sequence). V gave up 5 bases and J gave up 4 bases, with 17 bases separating them. DNA for the CDR3: TGTGCCAGCAGCCGAAGTCCCGGGGTTGGCACTGAAGCTTTCTTT. Its protein product is CASSRSPGVGTEAFF.

This clonotype was counted a few times. V and J are TRBV27 and TRBJ1-5, with D possibly being TRBD1 (6 bases). The germline V and J ends were trimmed by 3 bases and 0 bases, with 12 bases remaining between them. Germline V lookup: CDR1 MNHEY, CDR2 SMNVEV (reference sequence). The CDR3 is 16 amino acids. The CDR3 protein is CASSFRGRASNQPQHF. The CDR3 nucleotides are TGTGCCAGCAGTTTCAGGGGCAGGGCTAGCAATCAGCCCCAGCATTTT.

This clonotype has more than one count but fewer than ten. The rearrangement joins TRBV6-6 to TRBJ2-4; 11 bases agree with TRBD2. There are 18 residues in the CDR3. From germline, CDR1 is MNHNY and CDR2 SVGAGI (reference sequence). V shed 8 bases and J 1 base; nucleotides not matched to a gene: 13. CDR3 coding DNA: TGTGCCAGCCAGGGGTTAGCGGGGGGGAGCAGGGCCAAAAACATTCAGTACTTC. This encodes CASQGLAGGSRAKNIQYF.

This clonotype showed up just a few times. This chain uses TRBV12-3 or TRBV12-4 with TRBJ2-2; D possibly uses TRBD1 or TRBD2 (5 bases each). V was shortened by 4 bases and J by 5 bases, with 11 bases between the two germline ends. The CDR3 length is 14 residues. The CDR3 protein is CASSSGTVTGELFF. DNA of the CDR3: TGTGCCAGCAGTTCCGGGACCGTTACCGGGGAGCTGTTTTTT.

This clonotype was seen at least ten times. The chain recombines TRBV5-1 with TRBJ2-1; 7 nucleotides agree with TRBD1. V shed 0 bases and J 7 bases; nucleotides not matched to a gene: 10. This CDR3 is 16 amino acids long. Germline V lookup: CDR1 SGHRS, CDR2 YFSETQ. Here the CDR3 reads CASSLGHRGIGNEQFF. The CDR3 nucleotides read TGCGCCAGCAGCTTGGGCCACAGGGGAATCGGAAATGAGCAGTTCTTC.

This clonotype was detected ten times or more. The V and J genes are TRBV7-2 and TRBJ1-6; 9 bases agree with TRBD1. Germline CDR1 reads SGHTA; CDR2 reads FQGNSA. The CDR3 covers 13 residues. The J segment lost 10 bases and the V segment lost 3 bases, leaving 1 base of the junction unmatched. The CDR3 nucleotides read TGTGCCAGCAGCTTGGGACAGGGCTCACCCCTCCACTTT. This sequence encodes CASSLGQGSPLHF.

This clonotype was recorded a few times. The chain recombines TRBV12-3 or TRBV12-4 with TRBJ2-7; no clear D. The CDR3 totals 14 residues. The ends were cut back, 1 base at V and 7 bases at J, with 14 bases in the middle. The CDR3 region is CASSLVDSTSEQYF. Written as DNA, the CDR3 is TGTGCCAGCAGTTTAGTGGATTCTACTTCAGAGCAGTACTTC.

In its sample, this clonotype was seen many times. V usage is TRBV5-1 and J usage is TRBJ2-5, with 10 bases that match TRBD1. Trimming took 3 bases from V and 1 from J; bases not matched to a gene: 3. The CDR3 length is 15 residues. From germline, CDR1 is SGHRS and CDR2 YFSETQ. The CDR3 nucleotides are TGCGCCAGCAGCTCGGGACAGGGGATCCAAGAGACCCAGTACTTC. This encodes CASSSGQGIQETQYF. Combining the CDR3 with reference TRBV5-1 and TRBJ2-5 gives the whole variable domain KAGVTQTPRYLIKTRGQQVTLSCSPISGHRSVSWYQQTPGQGLQFLFEYFSETQRNKGNFPGRFSGRQFSNSRSEMNVSTLELGDSALYLCASSSGQGIQETQYFGPGTRLLVL.

This clonotype was observed many times. The chain has TRBV7-2 and TRBJ1-1; no clear D. The CDR3 length is 13 residues. Germline assignment: CDR1 SGHTA and CDR2 FQGNSA. V lost 7 bases to trimming and J lost 7 bases, with 16 bases between them. Here the CDR3 DNA reads TGTGCCAGCACCCTGGAATGGAAGGATGAAGCTTTCTTT. It yields the protein CASTLEWKDEAFF.

This clonotype was seen a handful of times. The gene calls are TRBV5-5 and TRBJ1-1; no definite D call. Between the trimmed V and J ends, which lost 6 bases and 5 bases, there was a span of 17 bases. The germline gives CDR1 SGHKS, CDR2 YYEKEE (reference sequence). This CDR3 region has 14 residues. The CDR3 nucleotides read TGTGCCAGCAACTCCGGCCCTCCGAGGACTGAAGCTTTCTTT. Translated: CASNSGPPRTEAFF. The whole variable domain, remainder taken from reference TRBV5-5 and TRBJ1-1, is DAGVTQSPTHLIKTRGQQVTLRCSPISGHKSVSWYQQVLGQGPQFIFQYYEKEERGRGNFPDRFSARQFPNYSSELNVNALLLGDSALYLCASNSGPPRTEAFFGQGTRLTVV.

The sample holds many counts of this clonotype. The rearrangement links TRBV20-1 to TRBJ1-2; 7 positions agree with TRBD1. V was pared by 6 bases and J by 1 base, with 14 bases of the junction left unmatched. CDR1 is DFQATT, CDR2 SNEGSKA, per germline (reference sequence). This CDR3 is built from 16 residues. Here the CDR3 reads CSADSSGTAYNYGYTF. The DNA for the CDR3 is TGCAGTGCCGATTCTTCCGGGACAGCTTATAACTATGGCTACACCTTC.

The CDR3 nucleotides are TGTGCCACCAGCAGAGTGGGGGGGCAGACTGAAGCTTTCTTT. Translation gives CATSRVGGQTEAFF. The rearrangement joins TRBV15 to TRBJ1-1; tentatively, D is TRBD1 (6 bases). CDR1 LNHNV and CDR2 YYDKDF come from the germline V gene (reference sequence). The V end was cut by 1 base, the J end by 5 bases, with 11 bases between. The CDR3 is made up of 14 amino acids.

This clonotype was seen a handful of times. The chain joins TRBV7-2 to TRBJ1-5, with D possibly matching TRBD1 (5 bases). Trimming removed 5 bases from V and 7 bases from J, with 21 bases in between. Germline V lookup: CDR1 SGHTA, CDR2 FQGNSA. The CDR3 covers 16 residues. The CDR3: CASSDKLYSGGQPQHF. The CDR3 coding sequence is TGTGCCAGCAGCGACAAACTCTATTCCGGGGGACAGCCCCAGCATTTT.

This clonotype was seen more than once but under ten times. The gene calls are TRBV2 and TRBJ2-5, with 8 bases aligning to TRBD2. This CDR3 is 12 amino acids long. Unmatched junction bases numbered 3, after V lost 7 bases and J lost 5 bases. Germline values: CDR1 SNHLY, CDR2 FYNNEI. DNA for the CDR3: TGTGCCAGCACGGGGGGGCCGGAGACCCAGTACTTC. This gives the protein CASTGGPETQYF.

This clonotype was counted at least ten times. The CDR3 nucleotides read TGTGCCAGCAGCAGAGGGCTAGGATCCTACGAGCAGTACTTC. Amino acid sequence: CASSRGLGSYEQYF. The rearrangement joins TRBV6-6 to TRBJ2-7, with a tentative D call TRBD2 (5 bases). V was shortened by 6 bases and J by 1 base, with 13 bases between the two germline ends. This CDR3 has 14 residues. Germline CDR1 MNHNY, CDR2 SVGAGI (reference sequence).

Ten or more counts support this clonotype. V is TRBV5-1 and J is TRBJ2-3, with D possibly being TRBD1 (5 bases). Germline assignment: CDR1 SGHRS and CDR2 YFSETQ. The CDR3 contains 11 residues. V gave up 1 base and J gave up 9 bases, with 6 bases separating them. This CDR3 reads CASSLQGTQYF. Written as DNA, the CDR3 is TGCGCCAGCAGCTTGCAGGGAACGCAGTATTTT.

This clonotype came up a few times. CDR3 residues: CSATGLAYNSPLHF. CDR3 DNA sequence: TGCAGTGCTACAGGGTTAGCCTATAATTCACCCCTCCACTTT. The chain employs TRBV20-1 and TRBJ1-6; tentatively, D is TRBD1 (5 bases). V was clipped by 4 bases and J by 2 bases, with 9 bases between them. This CDR3 has 14 residues. From germline, CDR1 is DFQATT and CDR2 SNEGSKA (reference sequence).

This clonotype was recorded at least ten times. V gene TRBV3-1 combines with J gene TRBJ2-1; D remains ambiguous. Between the trimmed V and J ends, which lost 2 bases and 6 bases, there was a span of 5 bases. CDR1 LGHDT and CDR2 YNNKEL come from the germline V gene (reference sequence). The CDR3 loop spans 12 amino acids. The CDR3 sequence is CASSQSGNEQFF. Written as DNA, the CDR3 is TGTGCCAGCAGCCAATCGGGCAATGAGCAGTTCTTC.

This CDR3 is CASTASGGELFF. The CDR3 region has the DNA TGTGCCAGCACCGCCTCAGGCGGGGAGCTGTTTTTT. V gene TRBV12-3 or TRBV12-4 combines with J gene TRBJ2-2; D is uncertain. The V and J ends lost 7 bases and 7 bases respectively, with 10 bases between them. The CDR3 is made up of 12 amino acids.

As to this clonotype: Being one base from a much bigger clone, this may be a read error. The J gene is TRBJ2-1, the V gene TRBV3-1; D may be TRBD2 (7 bases). CDR1 is LGHDT and CDR2 is YNNKEL in the germline V gene (reference sequence). The CDR3 is 15 amino acids. CDR3 protein: CASSSPAGWDNEHFF. CDR3 coding DNA: TGTGCCAGCAGCTCGCCAGCGGGGTGGGACAATGAGCATTTCTTC.

In its sample, this clonotype was seen many times. The rearrangement uses TRBV5-1 and TRBJ2-6; D may be TRBD1 (5 bases). Germline V gene data show CDR1 as SGHRS and CDR2 as YFSETQ. V was trimmed by 4 bases and J by 0 bases, leaving 17 bases between them. The CDR3 is 18 amino acids. The CDR3 nucleotides are TGCGCCAGCAGCGGCACAAGGGGAAACTCCTCTGGGGCCAACGTCCTGACTTTC. It codes for CASSGTRGNSSGANVLTF.

This clonotype was found many times. The rearrangement uses TRBV7-2 and TRBJ1-1, with 8 bases that match TRBD1. This CDR3 is built from 14 residues. Per the germline V gene, CDR1 is SGHTA and CDR2 is FQGNSA. J gave up 10 bases and V 5 bases, and 12 bases lay outside the gene matches. The CDR3 is CASSPDRGLGGAFF. The CDR3 nucleotides read TGTGCCAGCAGCCCCGACAGGGGCCTTGGCGGAGCTTTCTTT.

The sample holds many counts of this clonotype. V is TRBV25-1 and J is TRBJ1-2; D is uncertain. Germline-derived CDR1 and CDR2 are MGHDK and SYGVNS. The V end lost 0 bases, the J end lost 8 bases, and 10 bases lay between the germline ends. The CDR3 is 13 residues long. The CDR3 here is CASSEYEVRGYTF. In DNA, the CDR3 is TGTGCCAGCAGTGAATATGAGGTGCGGGGCTACACCTTC.